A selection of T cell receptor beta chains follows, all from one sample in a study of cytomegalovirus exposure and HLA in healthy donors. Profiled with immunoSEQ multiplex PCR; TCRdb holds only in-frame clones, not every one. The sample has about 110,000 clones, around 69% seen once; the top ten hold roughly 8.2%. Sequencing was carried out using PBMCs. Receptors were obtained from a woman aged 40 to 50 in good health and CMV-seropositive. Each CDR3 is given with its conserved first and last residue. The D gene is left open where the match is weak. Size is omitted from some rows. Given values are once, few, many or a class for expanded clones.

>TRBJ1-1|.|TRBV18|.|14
TGTGCCAGCTCACCACCGGGGCAGTACACTGAAGCTTTCTTT
CASSPPGQYTEAFF
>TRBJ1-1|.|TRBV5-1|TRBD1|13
TGCGCCAGCAGCACGACAGGGGGCCCTGAAGCTTTCTTT
CASSTTGGPEAFF
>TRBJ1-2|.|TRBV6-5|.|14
TGTGCCAGCGGTTCTGACAGCCTATTCTATGGCTACACCTTC
CASGSDSLFYGYTF
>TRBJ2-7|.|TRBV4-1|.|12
TGCGCCAGCAGCCCGAACAGGGACGAGCAGTACTTC
CASSPNRDEQYF
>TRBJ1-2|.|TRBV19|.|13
TGTGCCAGTGCCCCTGGGAGGGGGGATGGCTACACCTTC
CASAPGRGDGYTF
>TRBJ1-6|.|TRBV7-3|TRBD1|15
TGTGCCAGCAGCTTGGACAGGGCCGGAAATTCACCCCTCCACTTT
CASSLDRAGNSPLHF
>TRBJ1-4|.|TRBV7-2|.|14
TGTGCCAGCAGCTTACAGGGAACTAATGAAAAACTGTTTTTT
CASSLQGTNEKLFF
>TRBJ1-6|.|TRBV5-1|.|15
TGCGCCAGCACGTTGGAGAGCTCCTATAATTCACCCCTCCACTTT
CASTLESSYNSPLHF
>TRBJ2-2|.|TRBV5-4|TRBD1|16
TGTGCCATTACTGGGGACAGGGCTCGAAACACCGGGGAGCTGTTTTTT
CAITGDRARNTGELFF
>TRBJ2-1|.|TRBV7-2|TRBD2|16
TGTGCCAGCAGCTTAGAAGAACTAGCGGGGAGGTACGAGCAGTTCTTC
CASSLEELAGRYEQFF
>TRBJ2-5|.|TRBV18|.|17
TGTGCCAGCTCATTACCTCAGAGGCAGACCTACCAAGAGACCCAGTACTTC
CASSLPQRQTYQETQYF
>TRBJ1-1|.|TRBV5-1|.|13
TGCGCCAGCAGATTACAGGAGAACACTGAAGCTTTCTTT
CASRLQENTEAFF
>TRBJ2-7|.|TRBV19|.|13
TGTGCCAGTATGGGGGGACCCTACTACGAGCAGTACTTC
CASMGGPYYEQYF
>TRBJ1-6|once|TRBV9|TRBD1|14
TGTGCCAGCAGCGAACAGGGGGTCAATTCACCCCTCCACTTT
CASSEQGVNSPLHF
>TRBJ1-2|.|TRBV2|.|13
TGTGCCAGCGCTGCGGCGGAAGACTATGGCTACACCTTC
CASAAAEDYGYTF
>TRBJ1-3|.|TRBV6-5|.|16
TGTGCCAGCAGTTACTCGCCAGGGGTCTCTGGAAACACCATATATTTT
CASSYSPGVSGNTIYF
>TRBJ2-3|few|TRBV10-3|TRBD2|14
TGTGCCATCAGTGACTCGGGAGGAGAGGTTACGCAGTATTTT
CAISDSGGEVTQYF
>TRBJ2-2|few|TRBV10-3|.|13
TGTGCCATCAGTGGACAAAACACCGGGGAGCTGTTTTTT
CAISGQNTGELFF
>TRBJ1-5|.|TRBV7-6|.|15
TGTGCCAGCAGCCGGGGGGCGGGGGGCAATCAGCCCCAGCATTTT
CASSRGAGGNQPQHF
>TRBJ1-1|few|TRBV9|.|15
TGTGCCAGCAGCGTAGCCGCGCAGGGGAACACTGAAGCTTTCTTT
CASSVAAQGNTEAFF
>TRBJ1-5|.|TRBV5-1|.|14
TGCGCCAGCAGCTTCGACAGTTACAATCAGCCCCAGCATTTT
CASSFDSYNQPQHF
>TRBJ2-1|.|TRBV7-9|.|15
TGTGCCAGCAGTCACAGGGTAGGCTCCTACAATGAGCAGTTCTTC
CASSHRVGSYNEQFF
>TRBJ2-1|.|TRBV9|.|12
TGTGCCAGCAGCGTAAAGCACAATGAGCAGTTCTTC
CASSVKHNEQFF
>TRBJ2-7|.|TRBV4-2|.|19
TGTGCCAGCAGCCAACGGTTGCAGGTCGGGCAGGGGTCTACCTACGAGCAGTACTTC
CASSQRLQVGQGSTYEQYF
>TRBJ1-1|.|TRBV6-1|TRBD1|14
TGTGCCAGCAGAGACAGGGGAGAGAACACTGAAGCTTTCTTT
CASRDRGENTEAFF
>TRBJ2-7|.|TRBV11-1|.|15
TGTGCCAGCAGCTTCCTTTCACAGTCTGCCTACGAGCAGTACTTC
CASSFLSQSAYEQYF
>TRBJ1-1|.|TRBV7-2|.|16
TGTGCCAGCAGCAGCCAGACAGGTATCATGAACACTGAAGCTTTCTTT
CASSSQTGIMNTEAFF
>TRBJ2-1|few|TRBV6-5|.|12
TGTGCCAGCAGTTACACGGGGACTTATTTGTTCTTC
CASSYTGTYLFF
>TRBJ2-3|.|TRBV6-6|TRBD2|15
TGTGCCAGCAGTTCTATAGCGGGGAGCACAGATACGCAGTATTTT
CASSSIAGSTDTQYF
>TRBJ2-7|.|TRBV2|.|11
TGTGCCAGCAGTGAAGTAGTGCAGCAGTACTTC
CASSEVVQQYF
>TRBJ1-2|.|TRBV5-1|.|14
TGCGCCAGCAGCTTACAGGGTTCTAACTATGGCTACACCTTC
CASSLQGSNYGYTF
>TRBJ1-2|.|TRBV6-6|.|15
TGTGCCAGCAGTTATTTGGCAGGGCTGAGTAGTGGCTACACCTTC
CASSYLAGLSSGYTF
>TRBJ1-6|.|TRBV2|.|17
TGTGCCAGCAGTGAAATCTCCGGGGGGGCGCGTAATTCACCCCTCCACTTT
CASSEISGGARNSPLHF